This TCR beta chain is drawn from a study of T-cell memory formation after mild COVID-19. The overall study: TCR clusters were mostly donor specific.

This CDR3 contains 17 residues. Germline lookup yields CDR1 SGHTA and CDR2 FQGNSA. V was clipped by 4 bases and J by 0 bases, with 16 bases between them. Using its own MiXCR run on the 5' RACE reads, TCRdb lists one record per CDR3 protein. The sample contains 290,000 or so distinct CDR3 sequences, roughly 21% of which appear only once. V is TRBV7-2 and J is TRBJ2-1, with D possibly matching TRBD2 (5 bases). This TCR came from a man aged 18 to 30 who had mild COVID-19 (a few samples of this study predate the infection). Cell type and time point are not known. Sequenced material: PBMCs or a T cell subset sorted from them (not recorded which). The CDR3, as DNA: TGTGCCAGCAGCTCCCTGGGGAGAATCAGCTCCTACAATGAGCAGTTCTTC. This encodes CASSSLGRISSYNEQFF.